These 9 T cell receptor beta chains originate from one sample sequenced in a study of CD8 T cells in Susac syndrome. RNA totalling 0.5 to 1 ug underwent reverse transcription with random hexamers. In TCRdb, the immunoSEQ multiplex PCR reads were re-called with MiXCR into one record per CDR3 protein. The sample holds about 300,000 distinct CDR3 sequences, about 91% seen once. What was sequenced was CD4+ T cells from PBMCs. These receptors were obtained from a human donor with multiple sclerosis.

The rearrangement uses TRBV20-1 and TRBJ2-7; TRBD2 aligns across 10 bases. Germline values: CDR1 DFQATT, CDR2 SNEGSKA (reference sequence). After removal of 4 bases from V and 6 bases from J, the junction contained 12 bases not matched to a gene. The CDR3 covers 15 residues. This CDR3 is CSANPSAGGPTEQYF. The DNA for the CDR3 is TGCAGTGCTAACCCCTCAGCGGGAGGGCCCACCGAGCAGTACTTC.

The gene calls are TRBV7-3 and TRBJ2-2, with D perhaps TRBD1 (6 bases). V gave up 8 bases and J gave up 7 bases, with 11 bases separating them. Germline V CDR1 and CDR2: SGHTA, FQGTGA. This CDR3 region has 12 residues. CDR3 coding DNA: TGTGCCAGCGCAGGGGCCGTCGGGGAGCTGTTTTTT. This translates into CASAGAVGELFF.

This chain connects TRBV20-1 to TRBJ2-1; 7 bases are a match to TRBD2. This CDR3 spans 11 amino acids. V lost 6 bases, J lost 9 bases, and 5 bases stayed unmatched. Germline CDR1 DFQATT, CDR2 SNEGSKA (reference sequence). The CDR3 nucleotides read TGCAGTGCCATGCCGGGGGGTGAGCAGTTCTTC. This encodes CSAMPGGEQFF.

This CDR3 reads CSAQGYGEQFF. In DNA form, the CDR3 reads TGCAGCGCGCAGGGGTACGGTGAGCAGTTCTTC. This chain links TRBV29-1 with TRBJ2-1; D is perhaps TRBD1 (6 bases). The CDR3 length is 11 residues. In germline, CDR1 is SQVTM, CDR2 ANQGSEA. Trimming cost V 7 bases and J 9 bases, with 13 bases left between them.

The V and J genes are TRBV29-1 and TRBJ2-1, with D perhaps TRBD1 (6 bases). Trimming pared 3 bases from V and 0 bases from J, leaving 18 bases between. Germline CDR1 reads SQVTM; CDR2 reads ANQGSEA. The CDR3 loop spans 17 amino acids. CDR3 protein: CSVDNRAGASSYNEQFF. CDR3 nucleotides: TGCAGCGTTGATAATCGGGCAGGGGCGAGCTCCTACAATGAGCAGTTCTTC.

The chain couples TRBV30 to TRBJ1-2; D possibly corresponds to TRBD1 (5 bases). Germline V gives CDR1 GTSNPN, CDR2 SVGIG (reference sequence). CDR3 size: 13 residues. Deletions cut 5 bases from V and 3 bases from J, with 13 bases between. DNA for the CDR3: TGTGCCTGGGACAGCGGAGGGGACTATGGCTACACCTTC. Protein sequence: CAWDSGGDYGYTF. Variable domain in full (rest from reference TRBV30 and TRBJ1-2): SQTIHQWPATLVQPVGSPLSLECTVEGTSNPNLYWYRQAAGRGLQLLFYSVGIGQISSEVPQNLSASRPQDRQFILSSKKLLLSDSGFYLCAWDSGGDYGYTFGSGTRLTVV.

V usage is TRBV19 and J usage is TRBJ1-2; 10 bases agree with TRBD1. This CDR3 has 15 amino acids. CDR1 is LNHDA and CDR2 is SQIVND in the germline V gene (reference sequence). The J segment lost 3 bases and the V segment lost 9 bases, leaving 10 bases of the junction unmatched. This CDR3 reads CASTNIGTGDYGYTF. CDR3 coding DNA: TGTGCCAGCACAAATATCGGGACAGGGGACTATGGCTACACCTTC.

The chain combines TRBV5-1 with TRBJ2-7, with TRBD2 matching 11 bases. The J segment lost 2 bases and the V segment lost 3 bases, leaving 16 bases of the junction unmatched. The CDR3 consists of 19 residues. Germline CDR1 is SGHRS and CDR2 is YFSETQ. The CDR3 bases are TGCGCCAGCAGCTCGGGGGCCTGGTCCGTTAGCGGGAGGGCCTACGAGCAGTACTTC. Amino acid sequence: CASSSGAWSVSGRAYEQYF.

The V and J genes are TRBV20-1 and TRBJ1-5; D is ambiguous. Germline lookup yields CDR1 DFQATT and CDR2 SNEGSKA (reference sequence). The CDR3 spans 15 residues. Trimming pared 4 bases from V and 1 base from J, leaving 14 bases between. In nucleotides, the CDR3 is TGCAGTGCTAAAGGCTCGACGGGCAGCAATCAGCCCCAGCATTTT. Protein sequence: CSAKGSTGSNQPQHF.